The 31 T cell receptor beta chains presented below share a single source sample, sequenced in a study of blood T cell repertoires in COVID-19 (dated by TCRdb to 2019 to 2021). Library preparation was by the immunoSEQ multiplex PCR assay. The source is immuneACCESS, and TCRdb retained only in-frame sequences with V and J called. Part of the clones is not carried over; for the studies checked, unresolved V genes explain less than half of this, and the remainder is unexplained. The sample data list roughly 500,000 clones, and about nine tenths of these were observed just once. Together, the top ten hold 7% to 10% of the sample. The sample consisted of PBMCs or T cells enriched from blood (not recorded which). The receptors here all came from a woman in her sixties or seventies who had recovered from COVID-19.

The chain carries TRBV9 and TRBJ1-1; tentatively, D is TRBD1 (5 bases). Germline values: CDR1 SGDLS, CDR2 YYNGEE. The V gene lost 0 bases and the J gene lost 3 bases, with 6 bases spanning the gap. The CDR3 is 13 residues long. CDR3 bases: TGTGCCAGCAGCGTAGCAGGGTACACTGAAGCTTTCTTT. This translates into CASSVAGYTEAFF.

This clone turned up a few times. Other DNA sequences in the same sample also yield this CDR3. The chain is built from TRBV5-1 and TRBJ1-2; a weak D match, TRBD1 (6 bases). Trimming took 0 bases from V and 6 from J, leaving 9 bases between them. The CDR3 has 13 residues. Germline values: CDR1 SGHRS, CDR2 YFSETQ. CDR3 nucleotide sequence: TGCGCCAGCAGCTTGGCGTCAGGGGATGGCTACACCTTC. Residues: CASSLASGDGYTF.

The genes are TRBV19 and TRBJ1-1, with TRBD1 identical over 8 bases. V was pared by 8 bases and J by 4 bases, with 9 bases of the junction left unmatched. Germline CDR1 and CDR2: LNHDA and SQIVND (reference sequence). This CDR3 region has 14 residues. The CDR3 loop is CASSTRGLSTEAFF. CDR3 in DNA: TGTGCCAGTTCAACCAGGGGGCTGAGCACTGAAGCTTTCTTT.

This sequence joins TRBV6-5 and TRBJ1-6; TRBD1 matches at 7 bases. Germline trimming cut 4 bases from V and 6 bases from J; bases unmatched to any gene: 6. Germline V gene lookup returns CDR1 MNHEY and CDR2 SVGAGI. The CDR3 is made up of 15 amino acids. CDR3 DNA: TGTGCCAGCAGTTTTGGGGACAGCAGTAATTCACCCCTCCACTTT. It codes for CASSFGDSSNSPLHF.

The V gene is TRBV24-1, the J gene TRBJ1-5; D uncertain. Germline V gene data show CDR1 as KGHDR and CDR2 as SFDVKD. The CDR3 consists of 15 residues. The V end was cut by 4 bases, the J end by 2 bases, with 11 bases between. Here the CDR3 DNA reads TGTGCCACCAGTGACCCTGAGGGCGGCAATCAGCCCCAGCATTTT. It specifies CATSDPEGGNQPQHF.

This clone was seen a few times. The CDR3 DNA is TGTGCCACCAGCAGAGATGTGGGACAGAACACTGAAGCTTTCTTT. Translating gives CATSRDVGQNTEAFF. This chain connects TRBV15 to TRBJ1-1; tentative D call: TRBD1 (6 bases). V was cut by 0 bases and J by 1 base, with 9 bases left in between. CDR1 and CDR2 from the germline V gene are LNHNV and YYDKDF (reference sequence). The CDR3 runs 15 residues.

The sample holds one count of this clone. The chain couples TRBV5-1 to TRBJ1-2; 9 positions agree with TRBD1. The CDR3 covers 15 residues. J gave up 5 bases and V 0 bases, and 5 bases lay outside the gene matches. Germline values: CDR1 SGHRS, CDR2 YFSETQ. The CDR3 DNA sequence: TGCGCCAGCAGCTTGGTGGCGACAGGGGGATATGGCTACACCTTC. It is translated as CASSLVATGGYGYTF. The full variable domain, with the rest looked up from reference TRBV5-1 and TRBJ1-2, is KAGVTQTPRYLIKTRGQQVTLSCSPISGHRSVSWYQQTPGQGLQFLFEYFSETQRNKGNFPGRFSGRQFSNSRSEMNVSTLELGDSALYLCASSLVATGGYGYTFGSGTRLTVV.

V usage is TRBV30 and J usage is TRBJ1-6; 9 nucleotides align to TRBD1. V dropped 0 bases and J dropped 7; count of bases not matched to a gene: 10. The CDR3 consists of 17 residues. Germline loops: CDR1 GTSNPN, CDR2 SVGIG (reference sequence). CDR3 protein: CAWSVREQGASNSPLHF. The CDR3 nucleotides read TGTGCCTGGAGTGTACGGGAACAGGGGGCCTCAAATTCACCCCTCCACTTT.

The chain employs TRBV5-8 and TRBJ1-1; D is possibly TRBD1 (5 bases). CDR1 SGHTS and CDR2 YDEGEE come from the germline V gene. The CDR3 sequence is 14 residues long. V dropped 4 bases and J dropped 8 bases, with 18 bases sitting between them. The CDR3 nucleotides are TGTGCCAGCAGCCCCATCTCAGGACATTGGGAAGCTTTCTTT. Its protein is CASSPISGHWEAFF. Full variable domain (remainder filled in from reference TRBV5-8 and TRBJ1-1): EAGVTQSPTHLIKTRGQQATLRCSPISGHTSVYWYQQALGLGLQFLLWYDEGEERNRGNFPPRFSGRQFPNYSSELNVNALELEDSALYLCASSPISGHWEAFFGQGTRLTVV.

J is TRBJ2-5 and V is TRBV2, with 11 bases lining up with TRBD1. Losses at the gene ends were 7 bases for V and 4 bases for J; bases not matched to a gene: 2. CDR3 length equals 13 residues. Looked up from germline, CDR1 is SNHLY and CDR2 is FYNNEI. This CDR3 reads CASKDRGPETQYF. The CDR3 DNA sequence: TGTGCCAGCAAGGACAGGGGGCCAGAGACCCAGTACTTC.

The rearrangement uses TRBV5-4 and TRBJ2-1, with 12 bases identical to TRBD2. Germline V gene lookup returns CDR1 SGHNT and CDR2 YYREEE (reference sequence). Losses at the gene ends were 2 bases for V and 0 bases for J; bases not matched to a gene: 9. This CDR3 has 19 amino acids. CDR3 DNA sequence: TGTGCCAGCAGCTTCCCGGGACTAGCGGGTCCCAGCTCCTACAATGAGCAGTTCTTC. Translated: CASSFPGLAGPSSYNEQFF.

CDR3 sequence reads: CASSLGRGASNYGYTF. CDR3 coding DNA: TGTGCCAGTAGTTTAGGCAGGGGAGCCTCTAACTATGGCTACACCTTC. V gene TRBV19 combines with J gene TRBJ1-2; possible D gene TRBD1, 6 bases. CDR3 length equals 16 residues. V lost 5 bases and J lost 0, with 16 bases in between. Germline lookup yields CDR1 LNHDA and CDR2 SQIVND (reference sequence).

The V call is TRBV7-9, the J call TRBJ1-1; no clear D. V lost 2 bases to trimming and J lost 4 bases, with 14 bases between them. The CDR3 length is 15 residues. Per the germline V gene, CDR1 is SEHNR and CDR2 is FQNEAQ (reference sequence). CDR3 sequence (DNA): TGTGCCAGCAGCTTATCGACCCCGCGAGGCACTGAAGCTTTCTTT. Residues: CASSLSTPRGTEAFF.

The chain is built from TRBV4-1 and TRBJ1-1; D not resolved. In germline, CDR1 is MGHRA, CDR2 YSYEKL. The length of the CDR3 is 16 residues. The V gene lost 0 bases and the J gene lost 4 bases, with 15 bases spanning the gap. This chain's CDR3 is CASSQDPRGEPTEAFF. The CDR3 bases are TGCGCCAGCAGCCAAGATCCTCGGGGTGAACCCACTGAAGCTTTCTTT.

The rearrangement links TRBV21-1 to TRBJ1-5; the D call of TRBD1 is as the table states it, not checked on the DNA. TRBV21-1 counts as a pseudogene. This CDR3 is built from 17 residues. The CDR3 here is CARAESRGQGERQPQHF. CDR3 bases: TGTGCCAGAGCTGAAAGCCGGGGACAGGGGGAGAGGCAGCCCCAGCATTTT.

J is TRBJ2-3 and V is TRBV5-1; 8 nucleotides match TRBD2. Trimming cost V 4 bases and J 2 bases; bases outside gene matches: 6. Germline values: CDR1 SGHRS, CDR2 YFSETQ. This CDR3 spans 15 amino acids. This CDR3 is CASSLGGGNTDTQYF. The CDR3, as DNA: TGCGCCAGCAGCCTTGGCGGGGGGAACACAGATACGCAGTATTTT. The full variable domain, in which reference TRBV5-1 and TRBJ2-3 provide the parts outside the CDR3, is KAGVTQTPRYLIKTRGQQVTLSCSPISGHRSVSWYQQTPGQGLQFLFEYFSETQRNKGNFPGRFSGRQFSNSRSEMNVSTLELGDSALYLCASSLGGGNTDTQYFGPGTRLTVL.

This clone appeared a single time. This chain joins TRBV2 and TRBJ1-1; D is undetermined. The V gene lost 4 bases and the J gene lost 8 bases, with 8 bases spanning the gap. In germline, CDR1 is SNHLY, CDR2 FYNNEI. The CDR3 consists of 11 residues. The CDR3 region has the DNA TGTGCCAGCAGTGCGGTGGTAGAAGCTTTCTTT. This gives the protein CASSAVVEAFF.

The chain is built from TRBV5-1 and TRBJ1-4, with a tentative D call TRBD1 (6 bases). Germline loops: CDR1 SGHRS, CDR2 YFSETQ. The V end was cut by 2 bases, the J end by 8 bases, with 13 bases between. This CDR3 comprises 14 residues. This chain's CDR3 is CASSLQGVNEKLFF. The CDR3 region has the DNA TGCGCCAGCAGCTTACAGGGAGTAAACGAAAAACTGTTTTTT. The full variable domain, completed using reference TRBV5-1 and TRBJ1-4, is KAGVTQTPRYLIKTRGQQVTLSCSPISGHRSVSWYQQTPGQGLQFLFEYFSETQRNKGNFPGRFSGRQFSNSRSEMNVSTLELGDSALYLCASSLQGVNEKLFFGSGTQLSVL.

The V call is TRBV19, the J call TRBJ2-3; TRBD2 agrees at 8 bases. CDR1 and CDR2 (germline): LNHDA, SQIVND (reference sequence). CDR3 length: 14 residues. J lost 2 bases, V lost 6 bases, and 4 bases had no gene match. CDR3 protein: CASRRGAVTDTQYF. The CDR3 DNA is TGTGCCAGTAGGCGGGGGGCCGTCACAGATACGCAGTATTTT.

V and J are TRBV9 and TRBJ2-3; 7 positions agree with TRBD1. J was trimmed by 2 bases and V by 3 bases; bases with no gene match: 3. Germline V gene sequence: CDR1 SGDLS, CDR2 YYNGEE. The CDR3 extends over 14 amino acids. CDR3 bases: TGTGCCAGCAGCGGACAGGGATTCACAGATACGCAGTATTTT. Translation: CASSGQGFTDTQYF.

The rearrangement uses TRBV5-4 and TRBJ1-6; possibly TRBD1 for D (6 bases). Trimming took off 3 bases at V and 9 bases at J, with 10 bases between the two ends. This CDR3 contains 13 residues. CDR1 and CDR2 (germline): SGHNT, YYREEE (reference sequence). The CDR3 coding sequence is TGTGCCAGCAGCTCTACAGGGAGTTCACCCCTCCACTTT. Residues: CASSSTGSSPLHF.

The V and J genes are TRBV5-1 and TRBJ2-3; maybe TRBD2 (6 bases). The germline V gene has CDR1 SGHRS and CDR2 YFSETQ. V was shortened by 4 bases and J by 3 bases, with 18 bases between the two germline ends. The CDR3 consists of 16 residues. CDR3 amino acids: CASSLGVLAITDTQYF. The CDR3 region has the DNA TGCGCCAGCAGCCTCGGTGTGCTAGCGATAACAGATACGCAGTATTTT. Full variable domain (remainder filled in from reference TRBV5-1 and TRBJ2-3): KAGVTQTPRYLIKTRGQQVTLSCSPISGHRSVSWYQQTPGQGLQFLFEYFSETQRNKGNFPGRFSGRQFSNSRSEMNVSTLELGDSALYLCASSLGVLAITDTQYFGPGTRLTVL.

The chain uses TRBV7-8 and TRBJ2-2; TRBD2 might be the D (6 bases). V lost 2 bases, J lost 5 bases, and 12 bases lay in between. The CDR3 consists of 15 residues. Germline CDR1 SGHVS, CDR2 FQNEAQ. The chain's CDR3 is CASSLNGGGTGELFF. The CDR3 DNA sequence: TGTGCCAGCAGCTTAAACGGGGGAGGTACCGGGGAGCTGTTTTTT.

The V gene is TRBV3-1 (or the pseudogene TRBV3-2), the J gene TRBJ1-1; D possibly corresponds to TRBD1 (5 bases). This CDR3 has 12 residues. The germline V gene has CDR1 LGHDT and CDR2 YNNKEL (reference sequence). Trimming left V 0 bases short and J 9 bases short, with 8 bases between. The CDR3 is CASSQDGHQAFF. For the CDR3, the DNA is TGTGCCAGCAGCCAAGATGGACACCAAGCTTTCTTT.

This clone was found once. CDR3 sequence (DNA): TGTGCCAGCAGCTTGACCTCGGGGATCGGTTCACCCCTCCACTTT. It encodes CASSLTSGIGSPLHF. The chain has TRBV5-4 and TRBJ1-6; D remains ambiguous. CDR1 and CDR2 (germline): SGHNT, YYREEE (reference sequence). The CDR3 length is 15 residues. Trimming shortened V by 1 base and J by 9 bases, and 14 bases separated the two germline ends. The variable domain in full, with the rest retrieved from reference TRBV5-4 and TRBJ1-6, is ETGVTQSPTHLIKTRGQQVTLRCSSQSGHNTVSWYQQALGQGPQFIFQYYREEENGRGNFPPRFSGLQFPNYSSELNVNALELDDSALYLCASSLTSGIGSPLHFGNGTRLTVT.

The chain employs TRBV6-4 and TRBJ1-1; a possible D gene is TRBD1 (5 bases). Trimming stripped 0 bases from V and 14 bases from J, with 13 bases between. Germline V gives CDR1 MRHNA, CDR2 SNTAGT. The CDR3 is 12 amino acids. CDR3 nucleotides: TGTGCCAGCAGTGACTCGAGGAGGGGCGTATTCTTT. Translation: CASSDSRRGVFF.

The rearrangement joins TRBV4-1 to TRBJ2-7, with 9 positions matching TRBD1. Germline V gene sequence: CDR1 MGHRA, CDR2 YSYEKL. V shed 0 bases and J 3 bases; nucleotides not matched to a gene: 6. The CDR3 contains 16 residues. This chain's CDR3 is CASSQDRGQGSYEQYF. DNA of the CDR3: TGCGCCAGCAGCCAAGATAGGGGACAGGGTAGCTACGAGCAGTACTTC.

The V gene is TRBV7-8, the J gene TRBJ1-5; possibly TRBD1 for D (6 bases). The CDR3 loop spans 15 amino acids. Trimming pared 4 bases from V and 0 bases from J, leaving 10 bases between. CDR1 SGHVS and CDR2 FQNEAQ come from the germline V gene. The CDR3 sequence: CASSSRDISNQPQHF. The CDR3 DNA is TGTGCCAGCAGCTCCAGGGACATTAGCAATCAGCCCCAGCATTTT.

J is TRBJ2-7 and V is TRBV11-3, with TRBD1 as a possible D gene (6 bases). The CDR3 contains 15 residues. Germline V gives CDR1 SGHNT, CDR2 YENEEA. Deletions cut 1 base from V and 4 bases from J, with 14 bases between. The CDR3 protein is CASSLAQGKGYEQYF. The CDR3 nucleotides are TGTGCCAGCAGCTTAGCCCAGGGGAAGGGGTACGAGCAGTACTTC.

The chain recombines TRBV3-1 (or the pseudogene TRBV3-2) with TRBJ1-3, with TRBD1 as a possible D gene (5 bases). The V and J ends lost 2 bases and 11 bases respectively, with 19 bases between them. Looked up from germline, CDR1 is LGHDT and CDR2 is YNNKEL (reference sequence). The CDR3 spans 15 residues. The CDR3 loop reads CASSQSSGTVSAIYF. The CDR3 DNA reads as TGTGCCAGCAGCCAAAGCTCCGGGACTGTTAGCGCCATATATTTT.

The V and J genes are TRBV7-2 and TRBJ2-5; TRBD2 might be the D (6 bases). This CDR3 spans 14 amino acids. With 2 bases removed from V and 1 base from J, the gap between germline ends came to 8 bases. Germline CDR1 SGHTA, CDR2 FQGNSA. CDR3 sequence: CASSLMGLQETQYF. CDR3 DNA: TGTGCCAGCAGCTTAATGGGACTCCAAGAGACCCAGTACTTC.